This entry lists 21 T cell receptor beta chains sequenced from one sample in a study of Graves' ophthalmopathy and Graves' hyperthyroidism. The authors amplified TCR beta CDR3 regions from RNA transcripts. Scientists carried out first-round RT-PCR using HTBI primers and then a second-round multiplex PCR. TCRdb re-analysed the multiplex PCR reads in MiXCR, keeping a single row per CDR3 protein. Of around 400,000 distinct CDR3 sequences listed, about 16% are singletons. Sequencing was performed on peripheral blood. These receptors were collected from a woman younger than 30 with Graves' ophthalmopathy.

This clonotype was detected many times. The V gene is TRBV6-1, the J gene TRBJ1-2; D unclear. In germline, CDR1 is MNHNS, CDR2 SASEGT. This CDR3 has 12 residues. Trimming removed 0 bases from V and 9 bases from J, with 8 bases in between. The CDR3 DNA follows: TGTGCCAGCAGTGAAGCATGGGGTAGCTACACCTTC. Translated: CASSEAWGSYTF.

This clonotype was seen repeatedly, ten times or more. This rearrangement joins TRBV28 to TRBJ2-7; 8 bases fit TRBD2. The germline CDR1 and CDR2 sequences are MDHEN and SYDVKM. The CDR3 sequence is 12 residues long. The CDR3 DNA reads TGTACCACGCAAGCGGGAGCCTACGAGCAGTACTTC. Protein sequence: CTTQAGAYEQYF.

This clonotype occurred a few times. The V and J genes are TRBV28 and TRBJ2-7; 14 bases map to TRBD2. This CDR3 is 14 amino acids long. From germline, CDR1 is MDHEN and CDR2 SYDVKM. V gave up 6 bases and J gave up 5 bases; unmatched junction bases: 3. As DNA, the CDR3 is TGTGCCAGCAGGACTAGCGGGAGGGCCAACGAGCAGTACTTC. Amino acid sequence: CASRTSGRANEQYF.

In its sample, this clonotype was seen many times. The CDR3 DNA is TGTGCCAGCAGCCCCGACCCGGGACAGGGGAGCACTGAAGCTTTCTTT. Translated: CASSPDPGQGSTEAFF. The rearrangement uses TRBV7-9 and TRBJ1-1; TRBD1 agrees at 10 bases. The V gene end was trimmed by 5 bases and the J gene end by 4 bases; junction bases not matched to a gene: 10. CDR3 length: 16 residues. CDR1 and CDR2 from the germline V gene are SEHNR and FQNEAQ (reference sequence).

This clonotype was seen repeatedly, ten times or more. DNA of the CDR3: TGTGCCACCAGCCCCCGACATTCTGGGGCCAACGTCCTGACTTTC. This encodes CATSPRHSGANVLTF. This chain joins TRBV15 and TRBJ2-6; no definite D call. The CDR3 spans 15 residues. Trimming left V 5 bases short and J 1 base short, with 9 bases between. Germline CDR1 LNHNV, CDR2 YYDKDF (reference sequence).

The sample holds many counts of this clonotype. The CDR3, as DNA: TGTGCCAGCACTTGGGGGGGAGGAGAGACCCAGTACTTC. Protein: CASTWGGGETQYF. This rearrangement joins TRBV12-3 or TRBV12-4 to TRBJ2-5; 7 bases agree with TRBD2. Trimming removed 7 bases from V and 4 bases from J; junction bases left unmatched: 6. This CDR3 region has 13 residues.

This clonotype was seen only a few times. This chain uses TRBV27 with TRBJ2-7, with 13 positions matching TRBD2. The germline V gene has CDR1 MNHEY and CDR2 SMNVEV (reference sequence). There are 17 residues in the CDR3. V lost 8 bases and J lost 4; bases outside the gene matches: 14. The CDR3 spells CASGLLGGTSGVYEQYF. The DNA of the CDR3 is TGTGCCAGCGGTCTTTTGGGGGGGACTAGCGGGGTTTACGAGCAGTACTTC.

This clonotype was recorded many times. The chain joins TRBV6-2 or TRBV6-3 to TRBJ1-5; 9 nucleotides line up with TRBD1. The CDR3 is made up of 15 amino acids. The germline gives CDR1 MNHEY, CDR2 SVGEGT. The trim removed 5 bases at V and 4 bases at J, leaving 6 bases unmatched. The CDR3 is CASSQTGGSNQPQHF. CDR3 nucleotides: TGTGCCAGCAGTCAAACAGGGGGCTCAAATCAGCCCCAGCATTTT.

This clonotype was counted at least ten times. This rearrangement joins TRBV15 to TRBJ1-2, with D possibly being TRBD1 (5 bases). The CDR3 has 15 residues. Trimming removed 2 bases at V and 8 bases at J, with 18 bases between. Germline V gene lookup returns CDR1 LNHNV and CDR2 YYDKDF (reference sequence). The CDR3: CATSRTDRGRGGYTF. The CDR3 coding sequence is TGTGCCACCAGCAGAACAGACCGGGGCCGTGGAGGCTACACCTTC.

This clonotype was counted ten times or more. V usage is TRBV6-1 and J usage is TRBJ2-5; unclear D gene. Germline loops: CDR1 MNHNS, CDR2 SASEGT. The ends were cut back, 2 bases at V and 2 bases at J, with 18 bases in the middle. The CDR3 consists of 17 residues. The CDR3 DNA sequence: TGTGCCAGCAGTGAAAGGAGTTGGTCACGGCCACAAGAGACCCAGTACTTC. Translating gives CASSERSWSRPQETQYF.

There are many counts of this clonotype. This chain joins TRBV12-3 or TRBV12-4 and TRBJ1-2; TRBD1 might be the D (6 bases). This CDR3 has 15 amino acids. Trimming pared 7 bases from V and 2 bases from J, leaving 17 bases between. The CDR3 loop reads CASNGGLFRNYGYTF. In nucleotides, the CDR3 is TGTGCCAGCAACGGGGGGCTTTTCAGGAACTATGGCTACACCTTC.

As DNA, the CDR3 is TGTGCCAGCAGCCCCCCATCAGGGTACGGTGGCTACACCTTC. Its protein product is CASSPPSGYGGYTF. This chain links TRBV9 with TRBJ1-2; a weak D match, TRBD1 (5 bases). This CDR3 is built from 14 residues. Germline V gene lookup returns CDR1 SGDLS and CDR2 YYNGEE. V lost 4 bases and J lost 7, with 17 bases in between.

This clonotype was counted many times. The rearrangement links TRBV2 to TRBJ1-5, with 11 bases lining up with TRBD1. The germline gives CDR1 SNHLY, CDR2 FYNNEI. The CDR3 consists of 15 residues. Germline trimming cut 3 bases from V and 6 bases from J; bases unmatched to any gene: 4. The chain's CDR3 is CASSDGTGGGQPQHF. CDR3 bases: TGTGCCAGCAGTGACGGGACAGGGGGAGGTCAGCCCCAGCATTTT.

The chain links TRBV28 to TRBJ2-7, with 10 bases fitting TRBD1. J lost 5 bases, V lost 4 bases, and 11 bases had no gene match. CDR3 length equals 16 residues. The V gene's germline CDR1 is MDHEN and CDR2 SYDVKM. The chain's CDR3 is CASSSTKTGGVDEQYF. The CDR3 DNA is TGTGCCAGCAGTTCTACCAAGACAGGGGGCGTAGACGAGCAGTACTTC.

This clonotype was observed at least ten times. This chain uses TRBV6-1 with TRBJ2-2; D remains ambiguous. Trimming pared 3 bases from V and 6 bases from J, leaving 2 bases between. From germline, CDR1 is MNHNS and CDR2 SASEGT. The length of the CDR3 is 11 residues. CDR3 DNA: TGTGCCAGCAGTGAGGCCGGGGAGCTGTTTTTT. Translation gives CASSEAGELFF.

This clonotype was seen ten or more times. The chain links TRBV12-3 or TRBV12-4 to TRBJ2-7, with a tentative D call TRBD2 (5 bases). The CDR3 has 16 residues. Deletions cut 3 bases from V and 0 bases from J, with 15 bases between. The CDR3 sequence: CASSFSASYSSYEQYF. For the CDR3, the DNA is TGTGCCAGCAGTTTTAGCGCTAGCTACTCCTCCTACGAGCAGTACTTC.

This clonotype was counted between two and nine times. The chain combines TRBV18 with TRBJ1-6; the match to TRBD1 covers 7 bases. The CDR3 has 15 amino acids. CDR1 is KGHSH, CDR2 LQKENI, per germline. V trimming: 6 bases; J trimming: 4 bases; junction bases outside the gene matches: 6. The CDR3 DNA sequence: TGTGCCAGCTCGCCCCTGGGACAGTATAATTCACCCCTCCACTTT. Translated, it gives CASSPLGQYNSPLHF.

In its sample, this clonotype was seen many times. The DNA of the CDR3 is TGTGCCAGCAGTTCCCAGGGGATAAATTCACCCCTCCACTTT. This sequence encodes CASSSQGINSPLHF. The chain links TRBV12-3 or TRBV12-4 to TRBJ1-6; D possibly corresponds to TRBD1 (6 bases). V was shortened by 4 bases and J by 7 bases, with 11 bases between the two germline ends. The CDR3 is 14 residues long.

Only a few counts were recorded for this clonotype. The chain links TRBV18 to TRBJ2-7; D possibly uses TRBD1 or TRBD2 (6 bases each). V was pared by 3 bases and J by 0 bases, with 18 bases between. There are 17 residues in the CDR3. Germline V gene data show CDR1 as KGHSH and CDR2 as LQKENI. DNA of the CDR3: TGTGCCAGCTCACCCGGGGGCGGTCCAAGGAGCTCCTACGAGCAGTACTTC. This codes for CASSPGGGPRSSYEQYF.

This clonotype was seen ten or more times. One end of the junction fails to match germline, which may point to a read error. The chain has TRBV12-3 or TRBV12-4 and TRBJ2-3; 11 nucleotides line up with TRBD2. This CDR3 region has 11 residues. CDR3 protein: CASSLAGGVYF. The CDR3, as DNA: TGTGCCAGCAGTCTAGCGGGGGGAGTGTATTTT.

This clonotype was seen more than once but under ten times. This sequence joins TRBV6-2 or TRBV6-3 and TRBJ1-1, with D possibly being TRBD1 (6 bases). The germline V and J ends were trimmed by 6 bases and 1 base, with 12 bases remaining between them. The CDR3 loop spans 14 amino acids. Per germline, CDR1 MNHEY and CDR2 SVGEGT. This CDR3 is CASSKTQGNTEAFF. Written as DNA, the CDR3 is TGTGCCAGCAGCAAAACACAGGGGAACACTGAAGCTTTCTTT.